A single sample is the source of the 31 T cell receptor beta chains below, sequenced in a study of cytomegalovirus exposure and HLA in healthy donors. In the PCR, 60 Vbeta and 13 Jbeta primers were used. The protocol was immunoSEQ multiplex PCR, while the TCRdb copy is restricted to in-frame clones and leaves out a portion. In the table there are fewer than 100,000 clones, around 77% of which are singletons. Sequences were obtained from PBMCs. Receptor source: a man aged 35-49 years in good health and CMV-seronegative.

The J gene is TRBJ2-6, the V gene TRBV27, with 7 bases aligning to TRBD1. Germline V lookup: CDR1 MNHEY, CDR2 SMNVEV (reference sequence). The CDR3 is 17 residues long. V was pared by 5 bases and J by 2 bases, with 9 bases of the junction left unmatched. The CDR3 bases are TGTGCCAGCAGTCTGACAGGGTCCTATGCTGGGGCCAACGTCCTGACTTTC. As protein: CASSLTGSYAGANVLTF. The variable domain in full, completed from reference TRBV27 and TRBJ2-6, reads EAQVTQNPRYLITVTGKKLTVTCSQNMNHEYMSWYRQDPGLGLRQIYYSMNVEVTDKGDVPEGYKVSRKEKRNFPLILESPSPNQTSLYFCASSLTGSYAGANVLTFGAGSRLTVL.

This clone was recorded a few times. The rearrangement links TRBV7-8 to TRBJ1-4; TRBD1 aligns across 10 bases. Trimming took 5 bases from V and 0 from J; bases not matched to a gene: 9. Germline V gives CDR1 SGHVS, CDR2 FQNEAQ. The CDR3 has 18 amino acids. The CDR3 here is CASSTGQGFLTTNEKLFF. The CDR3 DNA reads TGTGCCAGCAGCACGGGACAGGGGTTTCTAACAACTAATGAAAAACTGTTTTTT.

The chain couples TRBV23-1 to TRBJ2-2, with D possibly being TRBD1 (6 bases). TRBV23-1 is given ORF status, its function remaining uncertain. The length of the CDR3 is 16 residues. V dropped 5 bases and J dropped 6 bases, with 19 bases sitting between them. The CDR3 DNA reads TGCGCCAGCAGTTCACAGGGTTGTGTCTTTTCCGGGGAGCTGTTTTTT. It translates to CASSSQGCVFSGELFF.

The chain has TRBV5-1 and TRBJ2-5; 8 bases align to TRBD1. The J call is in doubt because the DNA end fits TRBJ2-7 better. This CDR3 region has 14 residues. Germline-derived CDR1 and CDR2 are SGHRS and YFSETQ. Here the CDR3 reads CASKIRQGSYEQYF. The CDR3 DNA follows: TGCGCCAGCAAAATACGACAGGGGTCCTACGAGCAGTACTTC.

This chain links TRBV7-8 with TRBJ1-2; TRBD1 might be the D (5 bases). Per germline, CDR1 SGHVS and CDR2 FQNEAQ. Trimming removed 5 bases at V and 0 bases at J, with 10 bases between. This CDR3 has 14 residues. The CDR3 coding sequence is TGTGCCAGCAGCCCCGGGGGAGCTAACTATGGCTACACCTTC. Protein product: CASSPGGANYGYTF.

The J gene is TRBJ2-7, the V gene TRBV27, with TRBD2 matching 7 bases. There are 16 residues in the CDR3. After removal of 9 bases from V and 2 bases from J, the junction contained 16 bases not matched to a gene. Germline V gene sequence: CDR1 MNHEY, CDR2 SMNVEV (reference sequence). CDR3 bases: TGTGCCAGTAGGGAGGGGCTAGGGAGGCGGACCTACGAGCAGTACTTC. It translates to CASREGLGRRTYEQYF.

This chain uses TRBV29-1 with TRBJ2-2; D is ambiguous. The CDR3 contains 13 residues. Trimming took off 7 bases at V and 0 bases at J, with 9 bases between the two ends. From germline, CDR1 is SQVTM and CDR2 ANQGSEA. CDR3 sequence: CSADITNTGELFF. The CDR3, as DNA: TGCAGCGCCGACATCACGAACACCGGGGAGCTGTTTTTT.

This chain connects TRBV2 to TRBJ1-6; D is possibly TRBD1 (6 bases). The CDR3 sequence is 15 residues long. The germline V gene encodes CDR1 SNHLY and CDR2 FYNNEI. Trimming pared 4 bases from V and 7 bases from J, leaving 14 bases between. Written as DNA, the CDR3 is TGTGCCAGCAGTGTGGAACAGGGAAAAAATTCACCCCTCCACTTT. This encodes CASSVEQGKNSPLHF.

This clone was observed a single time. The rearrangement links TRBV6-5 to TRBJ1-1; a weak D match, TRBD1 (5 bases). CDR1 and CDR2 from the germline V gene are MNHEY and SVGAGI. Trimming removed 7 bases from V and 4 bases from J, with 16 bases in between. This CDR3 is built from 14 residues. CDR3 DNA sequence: TGTGCCAGCAAAGACGGCGGGGGTGTCACTGAAGCTTTCTTT. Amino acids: CASKDGGGVTEAFF.

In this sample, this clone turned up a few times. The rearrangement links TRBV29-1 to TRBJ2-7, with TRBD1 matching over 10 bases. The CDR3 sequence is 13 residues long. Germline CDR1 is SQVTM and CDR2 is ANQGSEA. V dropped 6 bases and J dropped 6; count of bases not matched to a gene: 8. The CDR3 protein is CSVHPGQGREQYF. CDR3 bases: TGCAGCGTCCATCCGGGACAGGGGCGCGAGCAGTACTTC.

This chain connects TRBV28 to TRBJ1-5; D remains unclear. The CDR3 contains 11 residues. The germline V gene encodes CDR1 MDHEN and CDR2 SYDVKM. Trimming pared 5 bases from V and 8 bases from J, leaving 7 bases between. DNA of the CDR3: TGTGCCAGCAGTACCTATGAGCCCCAGCATTTT. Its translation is CASSTYEPQHF.

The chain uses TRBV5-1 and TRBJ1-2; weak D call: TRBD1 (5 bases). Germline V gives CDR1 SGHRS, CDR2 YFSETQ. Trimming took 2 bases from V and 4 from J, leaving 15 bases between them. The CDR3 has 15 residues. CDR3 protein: CASSLGQDQGYGYTF. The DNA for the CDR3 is TGCGCCAGCAGCTTAGGACAAGACCAAGGCTATGGCTACACCTTC.

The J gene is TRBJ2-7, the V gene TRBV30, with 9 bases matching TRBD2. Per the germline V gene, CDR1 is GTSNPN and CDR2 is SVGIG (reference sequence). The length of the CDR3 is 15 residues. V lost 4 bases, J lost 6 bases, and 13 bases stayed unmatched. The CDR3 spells CAWTTLAGTSSEQYF. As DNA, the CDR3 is TGTGCCTGGACTACCCTGGCCGGGACTAGCAGCGAGCAGTACTTC. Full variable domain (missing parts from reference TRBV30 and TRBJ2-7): SQTIHQWPATLVQPVGSPLSLECTVEGTSNPNLYWYRQAAGRGLQLLFYSVGIGQISSEVPQNLSASRPQDRQFILSSKKLLLSDSGFYLCAWTTLAGTSSEQYFGPGTRLTVT.

This chain's CDR3 is CASSPQGPDNYGYTF. The CDR3 DNA reads TGCGCCAGCAGCCCACAGGGGCCCGACAACTATGGCTACACCTTC. The rearrangement links TRBV5-1 to TRBJ1-2, with 7 bases identical to TRBD1. The CDR3 totals 15 residues. The V segment lost 4 bases and the J segment 2 bases; nucleotides outside the gene matches: 8. Germline CDR1 is SGHRS and CDR2 is YFSETQ.

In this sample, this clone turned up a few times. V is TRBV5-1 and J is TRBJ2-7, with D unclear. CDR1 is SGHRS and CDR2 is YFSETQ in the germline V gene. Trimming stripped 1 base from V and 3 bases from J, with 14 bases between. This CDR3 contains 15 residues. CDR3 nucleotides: TGCGCCAGCAGCTTGAATTTAATATCGGGCTACGAGCAGTACTTC. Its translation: CASSLNLISGYEQYF.

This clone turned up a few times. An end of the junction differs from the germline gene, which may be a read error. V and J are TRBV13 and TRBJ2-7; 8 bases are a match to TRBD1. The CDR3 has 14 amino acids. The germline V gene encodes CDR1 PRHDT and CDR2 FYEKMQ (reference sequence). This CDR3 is CASSPQQGAYEQYF. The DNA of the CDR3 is TGTGCTAGCAGCCCCCAGCAGGGGGCATACGAGCAGTACTTC.

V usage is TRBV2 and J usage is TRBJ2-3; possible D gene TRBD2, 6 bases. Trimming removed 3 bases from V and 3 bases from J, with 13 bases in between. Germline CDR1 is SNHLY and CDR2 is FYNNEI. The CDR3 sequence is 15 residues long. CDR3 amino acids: CASSDQRLGTDTQYF. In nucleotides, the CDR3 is TGTGCCAGCAGTGATCAGAGACTAGGGACAGATACGCAGTATTTT.

CDR3 in amino acids: CASSLMASGRQDTQYF. CDR3 nucleotides: TGTGCCAGCAGCTTGATGGCTAGCGGACGCCAAGATACGCAGTATTTT. The V gene is TRBV5-6, the J gene TRBJ2-3, with 7 positions matching TRBD2. Looked up from germline, CDR1 is SGHDT and CDR2 is YYEEEE. J was trimmed by 5 bases and V by 1 base; bases with no gene match: 10. This CDR3 is 16 amino acids long.

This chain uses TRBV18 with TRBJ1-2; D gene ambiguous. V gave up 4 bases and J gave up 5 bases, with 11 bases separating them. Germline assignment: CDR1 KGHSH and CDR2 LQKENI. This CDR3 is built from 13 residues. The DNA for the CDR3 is TGTGCCAGCTCACTCGAGGACTCTTATGGCTACACCTTC. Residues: CASSLEDSYGYTF.

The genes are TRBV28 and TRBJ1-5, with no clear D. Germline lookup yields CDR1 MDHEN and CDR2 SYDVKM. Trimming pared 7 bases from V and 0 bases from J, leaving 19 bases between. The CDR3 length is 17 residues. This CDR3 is CASTSLSNHYSNQPQHF. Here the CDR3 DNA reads TGTGCCAGCACCTCACTATCTAACCACTATAGCAATCAGCCCCAGCATTTT.

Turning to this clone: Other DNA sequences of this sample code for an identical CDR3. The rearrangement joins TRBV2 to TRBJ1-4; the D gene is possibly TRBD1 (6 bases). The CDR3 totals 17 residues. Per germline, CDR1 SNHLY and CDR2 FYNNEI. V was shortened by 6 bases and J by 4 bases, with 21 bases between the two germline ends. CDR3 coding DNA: TGTGCCAGCAGGGCCGACAGGAAAGCCGCTATTAATGAAAAACTGTTTTTT. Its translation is CASRADRKAAINEKLFF.

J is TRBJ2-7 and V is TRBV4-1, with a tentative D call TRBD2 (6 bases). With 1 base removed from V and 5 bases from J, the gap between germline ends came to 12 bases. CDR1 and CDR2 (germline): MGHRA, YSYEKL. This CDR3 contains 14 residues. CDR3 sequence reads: CASSQVRERNEQYF. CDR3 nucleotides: TGCGCCAGCAGCCAAGTGCGGGAAAGGAACGAGCAGTACTTC.

DNA of the CDR3: TGTGCCAGTAGTATAGAGGGCAGAAATCAGCCCCAGCATTTT. Translating it yields CASSIEGRNQPQHF. This rearrangement joins TRBV19 to TRBJ1-5; no clear D. Germline CDR1 LNHDA, CDR2 SQIVND (reference sequence). The CDR3 loop spans 14 amino acids. Trimming shortened V by 0 bases and J by 4 bases, and 7 bases separated the two germline ends.

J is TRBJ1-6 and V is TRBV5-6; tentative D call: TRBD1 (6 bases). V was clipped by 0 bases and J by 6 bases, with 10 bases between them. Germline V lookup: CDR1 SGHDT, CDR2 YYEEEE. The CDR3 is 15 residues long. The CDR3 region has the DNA TGTGCCAGCAGCTTGGTGTCAGGGGTTAATTCACCCCTCCACTTT. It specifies CASSLVSGVNSPLHF.

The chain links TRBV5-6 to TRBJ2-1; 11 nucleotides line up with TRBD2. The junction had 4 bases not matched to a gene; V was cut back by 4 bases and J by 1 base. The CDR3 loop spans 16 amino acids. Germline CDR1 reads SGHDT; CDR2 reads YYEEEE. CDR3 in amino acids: CASSEGLADSYNEQFF. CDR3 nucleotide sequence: TGTGCCAGCAGCGAGGGACTAGCGGATTCCTACAATGAGCAGTTCTTC. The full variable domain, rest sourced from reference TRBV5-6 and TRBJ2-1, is DAGVTQSPTHLIKTRGQQVTLRCSPKSGHDTVSWYQQALGQGPQFIFQYYEEEERQRGNFPDRFSGHQFPNYSSELNVNALLLGDSALYLCASSEGLADSYNEQFFGPGTRLTVL.

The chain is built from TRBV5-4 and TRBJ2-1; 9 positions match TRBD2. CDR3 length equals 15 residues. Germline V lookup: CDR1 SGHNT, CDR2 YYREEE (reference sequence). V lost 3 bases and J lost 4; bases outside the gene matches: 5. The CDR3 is CASSSGGRVYNEQFF. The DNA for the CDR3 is TGTGCCAGCAGCTCCGGCGGGAGGGTTTACAATGAGCAGTTCTTC.

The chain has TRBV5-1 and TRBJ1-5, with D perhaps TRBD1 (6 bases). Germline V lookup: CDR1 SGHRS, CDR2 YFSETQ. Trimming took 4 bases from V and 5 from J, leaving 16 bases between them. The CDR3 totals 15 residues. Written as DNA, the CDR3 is TGCGCCAGCAGCCCGGACAGTGGGGCTTATCAGCCCCAGCATTTT. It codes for CASSPDSGAYQPQHF. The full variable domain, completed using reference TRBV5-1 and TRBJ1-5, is KAGVTQTPRYLIKTRGQQVTLSCSPISGHRSVSWYQQTPGQGLQFLFEYFSETQRNKGNFPGRFSGRQFSNSRSEMNVSTLELGDSALYLCASSPDSGAYQPQHFGDGTRLSIL.

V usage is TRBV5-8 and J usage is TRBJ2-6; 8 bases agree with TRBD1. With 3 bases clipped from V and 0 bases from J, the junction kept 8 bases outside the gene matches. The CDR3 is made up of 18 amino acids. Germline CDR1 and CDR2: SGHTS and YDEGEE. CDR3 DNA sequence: TGTGCCAGCAGCTCACCGGGACAGGACCTCTCTGGGGCCAACGTCCTGACTTTC. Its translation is CASSSPGQDLSGANVLTF.

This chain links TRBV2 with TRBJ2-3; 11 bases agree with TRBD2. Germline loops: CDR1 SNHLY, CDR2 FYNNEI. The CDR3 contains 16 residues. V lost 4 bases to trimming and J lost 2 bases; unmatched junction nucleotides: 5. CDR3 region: CASSGLAGGFTDTQYF. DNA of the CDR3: TGTGCCAGCAGTGGGTTAGCGGGAGGGTTCACAGATACGCAGTATTTT.

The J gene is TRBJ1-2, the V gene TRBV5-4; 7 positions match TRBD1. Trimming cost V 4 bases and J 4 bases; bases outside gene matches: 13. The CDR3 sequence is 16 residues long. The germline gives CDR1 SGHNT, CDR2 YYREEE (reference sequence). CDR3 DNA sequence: TGTGCCAGCAGCACACGAAAGACAGGGACTGGCTATGGCTACACCTTC. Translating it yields CASSTRKTGTGYGYTF.

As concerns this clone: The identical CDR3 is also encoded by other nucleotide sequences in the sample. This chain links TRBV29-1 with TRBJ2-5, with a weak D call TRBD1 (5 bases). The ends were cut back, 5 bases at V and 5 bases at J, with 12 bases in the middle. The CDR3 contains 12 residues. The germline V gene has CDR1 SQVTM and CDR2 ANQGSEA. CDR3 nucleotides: TGCAGCGTTTCAGGGTGGCAGGAGACCCAGTACTTC. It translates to CSVSGWQETQYF.